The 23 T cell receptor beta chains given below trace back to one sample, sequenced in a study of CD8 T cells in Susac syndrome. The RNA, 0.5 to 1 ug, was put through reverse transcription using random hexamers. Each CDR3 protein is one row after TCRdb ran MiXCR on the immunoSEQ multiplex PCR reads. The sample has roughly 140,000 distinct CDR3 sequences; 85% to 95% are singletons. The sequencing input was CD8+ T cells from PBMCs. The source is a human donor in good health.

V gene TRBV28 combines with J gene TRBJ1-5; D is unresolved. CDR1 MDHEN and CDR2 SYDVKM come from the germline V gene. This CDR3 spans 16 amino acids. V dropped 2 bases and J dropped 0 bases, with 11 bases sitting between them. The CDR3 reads CASSLILGYSNQPQHF. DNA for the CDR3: TGTGCCAGCAGTTTAATTTTGGGGTATAGCAATCAGCCCCAGCATTTT.

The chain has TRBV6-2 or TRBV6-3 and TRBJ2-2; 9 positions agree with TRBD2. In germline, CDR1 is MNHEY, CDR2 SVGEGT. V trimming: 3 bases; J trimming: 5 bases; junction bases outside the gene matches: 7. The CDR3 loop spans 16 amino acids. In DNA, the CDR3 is TGTGCCAGCAGTTATTCTAGCGGGATTGTGACCGGGGAGCTGTTTTTT. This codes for CASSYSSGIVTGELFF.

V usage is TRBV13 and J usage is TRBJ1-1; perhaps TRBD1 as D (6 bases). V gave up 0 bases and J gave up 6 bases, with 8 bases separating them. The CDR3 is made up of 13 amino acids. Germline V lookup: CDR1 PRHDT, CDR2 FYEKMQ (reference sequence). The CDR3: CASSLGQGPEAFF. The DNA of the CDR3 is TGTGCCAGCAGCTTAGGACAGGGCCCTGAAGCTTTCTTT.

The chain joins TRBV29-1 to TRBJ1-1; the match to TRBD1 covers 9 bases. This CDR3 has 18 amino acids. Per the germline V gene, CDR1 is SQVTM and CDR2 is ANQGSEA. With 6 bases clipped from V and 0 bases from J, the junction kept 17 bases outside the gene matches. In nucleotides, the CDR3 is TGCAGCGTGTACCGGGACAGGGAAGGGGCCAATATGAACACTGAAGCTTTCTTT. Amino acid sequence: CSVYRDREGANMNTEAFF.

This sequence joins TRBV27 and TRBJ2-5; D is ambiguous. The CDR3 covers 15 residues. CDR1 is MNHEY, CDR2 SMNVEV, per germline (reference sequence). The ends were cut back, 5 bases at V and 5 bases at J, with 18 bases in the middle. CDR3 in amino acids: CASSTSAGDGETQYF. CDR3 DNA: TGTGCCAGCAGTACCTCGGCAGGAGATGGGGAGACCCAGTACTTC.

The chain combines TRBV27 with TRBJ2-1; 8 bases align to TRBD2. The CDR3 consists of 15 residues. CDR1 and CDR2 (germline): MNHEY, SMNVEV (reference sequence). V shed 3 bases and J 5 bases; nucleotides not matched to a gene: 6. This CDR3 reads CASSFGTGGNNEQFF. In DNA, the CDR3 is TGTGCCAGCAGTTTCGGGACGGGAGGGAACAATGAGCAGTTCTTC.

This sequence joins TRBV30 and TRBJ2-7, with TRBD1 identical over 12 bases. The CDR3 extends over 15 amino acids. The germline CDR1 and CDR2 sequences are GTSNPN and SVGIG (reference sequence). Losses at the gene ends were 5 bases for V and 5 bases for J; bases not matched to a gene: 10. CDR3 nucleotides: TGTGCCTGGGTGCCGGGACAGGGGGCTCTACACGAGCAGTACTTC. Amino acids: CAWVPGQGALHEQYF.

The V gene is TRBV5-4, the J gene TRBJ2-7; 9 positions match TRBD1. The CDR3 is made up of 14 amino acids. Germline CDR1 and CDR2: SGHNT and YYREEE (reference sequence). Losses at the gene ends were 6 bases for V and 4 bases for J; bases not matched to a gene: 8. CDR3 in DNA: TGTGCCAGCACCCCGGACAGGGGAAATTACGAGCAGTACTTC. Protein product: CASTPDRGNYEQYF.

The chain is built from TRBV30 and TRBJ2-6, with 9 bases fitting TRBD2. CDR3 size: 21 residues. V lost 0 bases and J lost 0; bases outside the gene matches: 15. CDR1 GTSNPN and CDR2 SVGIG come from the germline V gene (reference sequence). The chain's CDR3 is CAWSVGDPGLAPFSGANVLTF. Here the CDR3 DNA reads TGTGCCTGGAGTGTAGGTGATCCGGGACTAGCCCCATTCTCTGGGGCCAACGTCCTGACTTTC.

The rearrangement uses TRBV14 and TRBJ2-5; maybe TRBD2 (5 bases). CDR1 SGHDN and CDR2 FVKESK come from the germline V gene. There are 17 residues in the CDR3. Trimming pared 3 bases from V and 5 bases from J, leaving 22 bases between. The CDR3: CASSHVDFSVRGETQYF. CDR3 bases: TGTGCCAGCAGCCACGTCGACTTCTCAGTAAGAGGGGAGACCCAGTACTTC.

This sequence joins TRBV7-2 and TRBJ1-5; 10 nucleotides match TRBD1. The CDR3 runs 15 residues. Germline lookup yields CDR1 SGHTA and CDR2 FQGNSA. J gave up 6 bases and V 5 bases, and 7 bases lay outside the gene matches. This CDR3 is CASSLDRGHGQPQHF. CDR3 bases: TGTGCCAGCAGCCTTGACAGGGGGCACGGTCAGCCCCAGCATTTT.

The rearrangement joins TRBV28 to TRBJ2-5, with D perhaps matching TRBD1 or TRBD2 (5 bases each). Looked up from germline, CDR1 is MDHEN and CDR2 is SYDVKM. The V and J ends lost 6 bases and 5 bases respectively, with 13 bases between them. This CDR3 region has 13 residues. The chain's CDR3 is CASSLGRPETQYF. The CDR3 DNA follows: TGTGCCAGCAGCTTGGGACGGCCTGAGACCCAGTACTTC. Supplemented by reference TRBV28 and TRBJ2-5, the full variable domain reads DVKVTQSSRYLVKRTGEKVFLECVQDMDHENMFWYRQDPGLGLRLIYFSYDVKMKEKGDIPEGYSVSREKKERFSLILESASTNQTSMYLCASSLGRPETQYFGPGTRLLVL.

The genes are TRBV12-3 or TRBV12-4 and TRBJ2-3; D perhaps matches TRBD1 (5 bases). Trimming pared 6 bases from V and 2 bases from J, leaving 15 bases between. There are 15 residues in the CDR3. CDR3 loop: CASSLDRRLTDTQYF. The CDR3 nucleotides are TGTGCCAGCAGCCTTGACAGACGACTCACAGATACGCAGTATTTT.

For the CDR3, the DNA is TGCAGCGTTGTGGGGGGACAGGGGTTCTACGAGCAGTACTTC. The encoded protein is CSVVGGQGFYEQYF. The rearrangement links TRBV29-1 to TRBJ2-7, with 10 bases lining up with TRBD1. The CDR3 spans 14 residues. In germline, CDR1 is SQVTM, CDR2 ANQGSEA. Trimming removed 4 bases from V and 3 bases from J; junction bases left unmatched: 6.

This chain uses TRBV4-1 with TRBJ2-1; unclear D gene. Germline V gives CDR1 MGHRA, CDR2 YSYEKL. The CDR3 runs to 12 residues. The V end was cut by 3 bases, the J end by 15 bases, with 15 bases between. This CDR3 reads CASSQGAYDPFF. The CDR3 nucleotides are TGCGCCAGCAGCCAGGGCGCCTACGATCCGTTCTTC.

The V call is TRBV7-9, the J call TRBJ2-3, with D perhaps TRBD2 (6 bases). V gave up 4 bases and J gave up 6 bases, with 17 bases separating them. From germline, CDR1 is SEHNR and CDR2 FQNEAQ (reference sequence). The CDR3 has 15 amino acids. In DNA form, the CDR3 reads TGTGCCAGCAGCTCGGTGGAGGGAGGATGGGATACGCAGTATTTT. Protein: CASSSVEGGWDTQYF.

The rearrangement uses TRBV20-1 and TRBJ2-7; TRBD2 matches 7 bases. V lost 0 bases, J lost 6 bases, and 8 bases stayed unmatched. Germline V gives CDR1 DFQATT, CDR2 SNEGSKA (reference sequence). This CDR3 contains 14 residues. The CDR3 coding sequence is TGCAGTGCTAGAGATGAGCGGCGGGAGCTCGAGCAGTACTTC. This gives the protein CSARDERRELEQYF.

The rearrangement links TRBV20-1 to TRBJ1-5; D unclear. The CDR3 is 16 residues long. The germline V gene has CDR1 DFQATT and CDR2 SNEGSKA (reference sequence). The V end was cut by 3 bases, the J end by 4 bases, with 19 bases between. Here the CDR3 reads CSARTVTDLKNQPQHF. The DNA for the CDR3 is TGCAGTGCTAGGACTGTCACAGATCTTAAGAATCAGCCCCAGCATTTT.

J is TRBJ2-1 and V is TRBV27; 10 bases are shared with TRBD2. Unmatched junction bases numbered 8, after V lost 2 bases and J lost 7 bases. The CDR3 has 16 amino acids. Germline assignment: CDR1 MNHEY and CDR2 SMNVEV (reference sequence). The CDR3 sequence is CASSLETSGAMNEQFF. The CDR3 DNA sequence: TGTGCCAGCAGTTTAGAAACTAGCGGGGCTATGAATGAGCAGTTCTTC.

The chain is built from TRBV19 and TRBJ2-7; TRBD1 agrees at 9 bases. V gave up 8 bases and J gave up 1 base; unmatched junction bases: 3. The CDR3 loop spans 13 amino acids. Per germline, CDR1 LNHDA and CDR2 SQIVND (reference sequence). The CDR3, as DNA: TGTGCCAGTGGACAGGGGAGGTCCTACGAGCAGTACTTC. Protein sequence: CASGQGRSYEQYF. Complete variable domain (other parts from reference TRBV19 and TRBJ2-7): DGGITQSPKYLFRKEGQNVTLSCEQNLNHDAMYWYRQDPGQGLRLIYYSQIVNDFQKGDIAEGYSVSREKKESFPLTVTSAQKNPTAFYLCASGQGRSYEQYFGPGTRLTVT.

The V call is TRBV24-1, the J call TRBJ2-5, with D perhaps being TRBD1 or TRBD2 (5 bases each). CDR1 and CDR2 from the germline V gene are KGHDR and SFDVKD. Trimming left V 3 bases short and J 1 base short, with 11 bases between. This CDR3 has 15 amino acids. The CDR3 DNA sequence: TGTGCCACCAGTGATCCCAGGGACCTCCAAGAGACCCAGTACTTC. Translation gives CATSDPRDLQETQYF.

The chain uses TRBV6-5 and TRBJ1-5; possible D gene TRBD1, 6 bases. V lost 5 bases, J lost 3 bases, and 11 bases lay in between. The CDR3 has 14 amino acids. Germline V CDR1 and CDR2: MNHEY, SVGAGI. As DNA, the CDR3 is TGTGCCAGCAGTGTTACAGGGTACAATCAGCCCCAGCATTTT. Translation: CASSVTGYNQPQHF.

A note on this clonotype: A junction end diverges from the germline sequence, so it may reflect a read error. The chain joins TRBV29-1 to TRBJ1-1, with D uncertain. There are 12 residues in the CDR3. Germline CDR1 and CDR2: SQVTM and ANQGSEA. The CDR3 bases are TGCAGCGTTGTTGCCTTGAACACTGGAGCTTTCTTT. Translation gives CSVVALNTGAFF.